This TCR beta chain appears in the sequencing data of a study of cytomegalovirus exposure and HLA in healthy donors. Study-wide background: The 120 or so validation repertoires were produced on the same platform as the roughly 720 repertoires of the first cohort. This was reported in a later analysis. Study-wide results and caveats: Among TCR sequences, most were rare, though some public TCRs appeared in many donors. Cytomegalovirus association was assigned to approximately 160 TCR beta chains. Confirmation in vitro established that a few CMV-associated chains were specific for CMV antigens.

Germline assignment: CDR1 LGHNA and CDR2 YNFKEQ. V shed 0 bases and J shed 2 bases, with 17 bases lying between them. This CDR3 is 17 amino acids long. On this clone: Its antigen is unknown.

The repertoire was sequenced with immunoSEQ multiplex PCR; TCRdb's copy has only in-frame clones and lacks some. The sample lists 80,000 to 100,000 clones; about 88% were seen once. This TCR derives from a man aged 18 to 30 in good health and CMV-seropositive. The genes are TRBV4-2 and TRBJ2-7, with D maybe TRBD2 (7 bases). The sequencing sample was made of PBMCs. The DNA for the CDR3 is TGTGCCAGCAGCCAAGATGTAGGGGGGGGTCTAGCCTACGAGCAGTACTTC. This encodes CASSQDVGGGLAYEQYF.